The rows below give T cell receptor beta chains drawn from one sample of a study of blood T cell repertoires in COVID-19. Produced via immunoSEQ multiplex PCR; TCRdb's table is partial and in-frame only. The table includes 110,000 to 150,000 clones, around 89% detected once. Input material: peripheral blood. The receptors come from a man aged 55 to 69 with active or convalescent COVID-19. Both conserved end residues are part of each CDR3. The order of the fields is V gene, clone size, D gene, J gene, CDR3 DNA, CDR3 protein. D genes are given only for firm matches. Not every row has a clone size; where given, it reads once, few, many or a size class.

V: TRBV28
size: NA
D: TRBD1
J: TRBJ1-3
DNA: TGTGCCAGCAGTCCCGGACAGGGGGGTAAAAACACCATATATTTT
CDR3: CASSPGQGGKNTIYF

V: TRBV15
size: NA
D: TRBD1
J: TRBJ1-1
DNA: TGTGCCACCAGCAGAGGAACAGGGGGGACCACTGAAGCTTTCTTT
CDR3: CATSRGTGGTTEAFF

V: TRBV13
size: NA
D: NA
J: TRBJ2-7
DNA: TGTGCCAGCAGCACCGGGGTTTACGAGCAGTACTTC
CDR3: CASSTGVYEQYF

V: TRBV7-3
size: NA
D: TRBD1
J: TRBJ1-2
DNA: TGTGCCAGCAGCTTAGGGGGGACAGGGACGGTCTATGGCTACACCTTC
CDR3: CASSLGGTGTVYGYTF

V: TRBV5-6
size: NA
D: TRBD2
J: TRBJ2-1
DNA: TGTGCCAGCAGCAGGCTCCGGACTAGCGTTTTCAATGAGCAGTTCTTC
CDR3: CASSRLRTSVFNEQFF

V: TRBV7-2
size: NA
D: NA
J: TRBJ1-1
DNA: TGTGCCAGCAGCTTAGTAGAGTGGTACAGGCAGGCTGAAGCTTTCTTT
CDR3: CASSLVEWYRQAEAFF

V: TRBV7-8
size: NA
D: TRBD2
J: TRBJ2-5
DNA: TGTGCCAGCAGCTTTAGCGGGGGGGCTCAAGAGACCCAGTACTTC
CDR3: CASSFSGGAQETQYF

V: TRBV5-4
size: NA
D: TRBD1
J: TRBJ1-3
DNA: TGTGCCAGCAGCTTGGGGACAGGGCGCTCTGGAAACACCATATATTTT
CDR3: CASSLGTGRSGNTIYF

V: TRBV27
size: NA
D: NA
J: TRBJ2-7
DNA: TGTGCCAGCAGTTACACCGGGACAAGCTACGAGCAGTACTTC
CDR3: CASSYTGTSYEQYF

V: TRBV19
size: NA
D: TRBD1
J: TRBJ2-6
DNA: TGTGCCAGTAGTATGAGGACAGGGGTGACTGGGGCCAACGTCCTGACTTTC
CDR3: CASSMRTGVTGANVLTF

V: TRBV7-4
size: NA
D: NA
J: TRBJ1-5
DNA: TGTGCCAGCAGCATAAAGCCCCCCGGCAGGGGAGAGAGCAATCAGCCCCAGCATTTT
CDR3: CASSIKPPGRGESNQPQHF

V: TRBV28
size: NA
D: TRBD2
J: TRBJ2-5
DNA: TGTGCCAGCAGCCGGGGAGGGGTAGAAGAGACCCAGTACTTC
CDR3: CASSRGGVEETQYF

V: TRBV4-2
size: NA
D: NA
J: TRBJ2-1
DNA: TGTGCCAGCAGCCAAGATGGCGGGGAGCAGTTCTTC
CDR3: CASSQDGGEQFF

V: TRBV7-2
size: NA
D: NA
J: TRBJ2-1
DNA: TGTGCCAGCAGCCCCGGGACTGGCTACAATGAGCAGTTCTTC
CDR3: CASSPGTGYNEQFF

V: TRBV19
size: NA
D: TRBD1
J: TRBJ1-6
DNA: TGTGCCAGTAGGAGGACAGGGGGTTCACCCCTCCACTTT
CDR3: CASRRTGGSPLHF

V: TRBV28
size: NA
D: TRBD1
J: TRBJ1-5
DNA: TGTGCCAGCAGCTTCGAACAGGGGGTGAATCAGCCCCAGCATTTT
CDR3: CASSFEQGVNQPQHF

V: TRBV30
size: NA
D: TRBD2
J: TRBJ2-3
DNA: TGTGCCTGGGGGCCGGAGCGGGAGCCCTGGTATTTT
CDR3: CAWGPEREPWYF

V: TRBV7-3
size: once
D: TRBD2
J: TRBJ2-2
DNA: TGTGCCAGCAGCTCGTCCCCAGCGGGGGCAGGCGGGGAGCTGTTTTTT
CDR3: CASSSSPAGAGGELFF

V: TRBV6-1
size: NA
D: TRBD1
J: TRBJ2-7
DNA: TGTGCCAGCAGTGAATTTCGGACAGGCCACTTC
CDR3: CASSEFRTGHF

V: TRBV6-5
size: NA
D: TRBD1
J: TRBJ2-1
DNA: TGTGCCAGCATCCGAACGGGACAGGGCAGCAATGAGCAGTTCTTC
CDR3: CASIRTGQGSNEQFF

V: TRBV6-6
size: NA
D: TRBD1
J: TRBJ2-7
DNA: TGTGCCAGCAGTTACTCGGGACAGGGGGGCTACGAGCAGTACTTC
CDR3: CASSYSGQGGYEQYF

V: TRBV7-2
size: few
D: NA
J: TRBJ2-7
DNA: TGTGCCAGCAGCCCCCAGAGGGGGTTCTACGAGCAGTACTTC
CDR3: CASSPQRGFYEQYF

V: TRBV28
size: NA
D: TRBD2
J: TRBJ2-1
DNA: TGTGCCAGCAGTGGACTAGCGGGGGGGATTAACTACAATGAGCAGTTCTTC
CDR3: CASSGLAGGINYNEQFF

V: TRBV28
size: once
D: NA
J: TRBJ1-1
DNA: TGTGCCAGCAGTTTAACACTGAACACTGAAGCTTTCTTT
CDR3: CASSLTLNTEAFF

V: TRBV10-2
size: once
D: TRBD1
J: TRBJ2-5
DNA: TGCGCCAGCAGTTACTACCCGATCGACAGGGAACAAGAGACCCAGTACTTC
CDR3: CASSYYPIDREQETQYF

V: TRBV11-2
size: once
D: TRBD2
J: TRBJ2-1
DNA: TGTGCCAGCAGCATAAGCGGGGGGGCCTTCCATGAGCAGTTCTTC
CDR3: CASSISGGAFHEQFF

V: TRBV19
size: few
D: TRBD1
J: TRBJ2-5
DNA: TGTGCCAGCAGACGCGGACAGGGGACAGAGACCCAGTACTTC
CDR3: CASRRGQGTETQYF

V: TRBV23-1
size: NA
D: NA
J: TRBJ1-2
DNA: TGCGCCAGCAGCACGCCGCGGGGGAAGGAAATCTACACCTTC
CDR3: CASSTPRGKEIYTF

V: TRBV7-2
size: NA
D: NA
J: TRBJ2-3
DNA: TGTGCCAGCAGCACGGCGACACGGAGGGATACGCAGTATTTT
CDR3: CASSTATRRDTQYF

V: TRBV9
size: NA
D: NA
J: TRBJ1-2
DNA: TGTGCCAGCAGCGTTACGTCAGGCGCTAACTATGGCTACACCTTC
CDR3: CASSVTSGANYGYTF

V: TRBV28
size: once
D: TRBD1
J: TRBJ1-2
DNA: TGTGCCAGCAGTTTGGGACAGGCCCACTATGGCTACACCTTC
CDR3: CASSLGQAHYGYTF

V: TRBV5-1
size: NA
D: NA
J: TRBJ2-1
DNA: TGCGCCAGCGGGGCCTTACTCATCAGCTCCTACAATGAGCAGTTCTTC
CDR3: CASGALLISSYNEQFF

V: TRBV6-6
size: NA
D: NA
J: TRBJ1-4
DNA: TGTGCCAGCAGTTTGGGACTAACTAATGAAAAACTGTTTTTT
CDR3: CASSLGLTNEKLFF

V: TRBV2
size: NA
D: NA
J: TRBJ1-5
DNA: TGTGCCAGCAGTGACAGGGTTGGCAATCAGCCCCAGCATTTT
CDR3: CASSDRVGNQPQHF

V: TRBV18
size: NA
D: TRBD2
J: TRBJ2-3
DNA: TGTGCCAGCTCCGTCGGACTAGCGGGGAGTGCAGATACGCAGTATTTT
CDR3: CASSVGLAGSADTQYF

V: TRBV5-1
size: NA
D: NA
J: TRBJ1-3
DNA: TGCGCCAGCAGCTTGGGTCAGGGTGGAAACACCATATATTTT
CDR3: CASSLGQGGNTIYF

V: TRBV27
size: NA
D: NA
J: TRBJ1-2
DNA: TGTGCCAGCAGTATACGACAAGGTTCCTATGGCTACACCTTC
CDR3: CASSIRQGSYGYTF

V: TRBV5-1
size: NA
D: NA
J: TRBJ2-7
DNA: TGCGCCAGCAGCTTGTCTAGCGAGAGCTACGAGCAGTACTTC
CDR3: CASSLSSESYEQYF

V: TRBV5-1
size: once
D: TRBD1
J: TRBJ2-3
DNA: TGCGCCAGCAGCTCGGACAGGGGCACAGATACGCAGTATTTT
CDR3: CASSSDRGTDTQYF

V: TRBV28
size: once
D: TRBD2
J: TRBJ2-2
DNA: TGTGCCAGCAGCTCTTTACTAGCGGGAGACGGGGAGCTGTTTTTT
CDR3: CASSSLLAGDGELFF

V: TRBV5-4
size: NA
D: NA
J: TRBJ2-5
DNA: TGTGCCAGCAGCTTGCTCCCAGGGGGGATAGGGGAGACCCAGTACTTC
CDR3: CASSLLPGGIGETQYF

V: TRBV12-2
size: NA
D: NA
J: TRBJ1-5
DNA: TGTGCAAGTCGCTTAGGGACAGCTAGCAATCAGCCCCAGCATTTT
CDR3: CASRLGTASNQPQHF

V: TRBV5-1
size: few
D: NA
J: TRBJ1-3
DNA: TGCGCCAGCAGCTCCCAGGGCTCTGGAAACACCATATATTTT
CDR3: CASSSQGSGNTIYF

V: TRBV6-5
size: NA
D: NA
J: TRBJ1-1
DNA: TGTGCCAGCAGTTTTCTGACAGCAAACACTGAAGCTTTCTTT
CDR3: CASSFLTANTEAFF

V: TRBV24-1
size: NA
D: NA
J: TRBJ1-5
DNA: TGTGCCACCAGTGACCCCGGAGACAGGTTCAATCAGCCCCAGCATTTT
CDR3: CATSDPGDRFNQPQHF